Listed here are 7 T cell receptor beta chains from one sample, sequenced in a study of response to subunit inactivated influenza vaccine. TCRdb fed the RT-PCR reads into MiXCR, producing one record per CDR3 protein. The profile shows about 830,000 distinct CDR3 sequences, approximately 17% of them singletons. The material sequenced was PBMCs from blood, taken around 5 days after vaccination. The source of these receptors is a man aged 50-60 years who received an inactivated influenza vaccine.

The rearrangement links TRBV4-3 to TRBJ2-7; tentatively, D is TRBD1 or TRBD2 (5 bases each). There are 14 residues in the CDR3. CDR1 is LGHNA, CDR2 YSLEER, per germline. Trimming removed 0 bases at V and 6 bases at J, with 12 bases between. This CDR3 is CASSQDWGSSEQYF. CDR3 DNA: TGCGCCAGCAGCCAAGATTGGGGGTCGAGCGAGCAGTACTTC.

The sample holds a few counts of this clonotype. The chain carries TRBV2 and TRBJ2-7, with TRBD2 matching over 11 bases. The CDR3 totals 14 residues. Trimming at V came to 9 bases and at J to 1 base, leaving 5 bases not matched to a gene. Germline lookup yields CDR1 SNHLY and CDR2 FYNNEI. As DNA, the CDR3 is TGTGCCAGAGAAGGGACTAGCGGTTCCTACGAGCAGTACTTC. It codes for CAREGTSGSYEQYF. Filled out from reference TRBV2 and TRBJ2-7, the complete variable domain reads EPEVTQTPSHQVTQMGQEVILRCVPISNHLYFYWYRQILGQKVEFLVSFYNNEISEKSEIFDDQFSVERPDGSNFTLKIRSTKLEDSAMYFCAREGTSGSYEQYFGPGTRLTVT.

The sample holds many counts of this clonotype. The junction and the germline gene differ at one end; a read error may be behind it. The chain's CDR3 is CASSLETNSPLHF. CDR3 coding DNA: TGTGCCAGCAGCTTAGAGACGAATTCACCCCTCCACTTT. This chain uses TRBV12-3 or TRBV12-4 with TRBJ1-6; D gene unclear. CDR3 size: 13 residues.

Many counts were recorded for this clonotype. The chain is built from TRBV29-1 and TRBJ2-7; 10 bases line up with TRBD1. The CDR3 is 16 amino acids. CDR1 is SQVTM and CDR2 is ANQGSEA in the germline V gene. Losses at the gene ends were 0 bases for V and 6 bases for J; bases not matched to a gene: 11. CDR3 residues: CSVEEGRTGGVSEQYF. Here the CDR3 DNA reads TGCAGCGTTGAAGAGGGACGGACAGGGGGGGTTTCCGAGCAGTACTTC.

This chain joins TRBV12-3 or TRBV12-4 and TRBJ1-2, with 7 bases identical to TRBD1. V trimming: 6 bases; J trimming: 4 bases; junction bases outside the gene matches: 5. There are 13 residues in the CDR3. The CDR3 sequence is CASRTTGTYGYTF. Here the CDR3 DNA reads TGTGCCAGCAGAACGACAGGGACCTATGGCTACACCTTC.

V gene TRBV5-1 combines with J gene TRBJ2-5; TRBD2 might be the D (6 bases). Trimming pared 3 bases from V and 6 bases from J, leaving 18 bases between. CDR1 and CDR2 from the germline V gene are SGHRS and YFSETQ. The CDR3 length is 15 residues. The CDR3 sequence is CASSSISGLTKTQYF. CDR3 sequence (DNA): TGCGCCAGCAGCTCGATTAGCGGACTAACCAAGACCCAGTACTTC.

J is TRBJ1-1 and V is TRBV6-6; unclear D gene. The germline V and J ends were trimmed by 8 bases and 3 bases, with 7 bases remaining between them. The CDR3 consists of 11 residues. Looked up from germline, CDR1 is MNHNY and CDR2 is SVGAGI (reference sequence). CDR3 in amino acids: CASGGDTEAFF. In DNA form, the CDR3 reads TGTGCCAGCGGCGGGGACACTGAAGCTTTCTTT.